This TCR beta chain was retrieved from a study of response to subunit inactivated influenza vaccine. This clonotype has only a few counts. What it recognizes is unknown. Study results and limitations: The authors suggested that few new T cells are recruited per seasonal influenza vaccination.

Trimming took off 4 bases at V and 0 bases at J, with 7 bases between the two ends. Germline lookup yields CDR1 SGHRS and CDR2 YFSETQ. The CDR3 totals 14 residues. Each CDR3 protein is one row after TCRdb ran MiXCR on the RT-PCR reads. The table lists over 650,000 distinct CDR3 sequences, less than 20% of them singletons. The sequence was collected from a man aged 45 to 65 who received an inactivated influenza vaccine. The chain carries TRBV5-1 and TRBJ2-2; D not resolved. Material: PBMCs from blood, obtained 5 days after vaccination. DNA for the CDR3: TGCGCCAGCAGCAAAGCTACGAACACCGGGGAGCTGTTTTTT. Its translation is CASSKATNTGELFF.